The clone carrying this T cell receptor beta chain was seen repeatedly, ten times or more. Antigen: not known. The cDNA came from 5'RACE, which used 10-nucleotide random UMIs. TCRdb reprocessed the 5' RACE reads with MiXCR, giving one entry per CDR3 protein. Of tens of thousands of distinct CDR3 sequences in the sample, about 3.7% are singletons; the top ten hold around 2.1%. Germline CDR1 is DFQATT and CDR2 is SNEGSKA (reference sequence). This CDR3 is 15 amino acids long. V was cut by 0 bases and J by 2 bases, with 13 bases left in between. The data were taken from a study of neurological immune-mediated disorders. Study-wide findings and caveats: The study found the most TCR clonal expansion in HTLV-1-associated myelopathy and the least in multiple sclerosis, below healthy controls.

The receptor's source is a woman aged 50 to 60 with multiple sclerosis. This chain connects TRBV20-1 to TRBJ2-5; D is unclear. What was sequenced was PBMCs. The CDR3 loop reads CSARDTRGKQETQYF. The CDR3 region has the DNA TGCAGTGCTAGAGATACAAGAGGCAAACAAGAGACCCAGTACTTC.